Presented here are 28 T cell receptor beta chains from one specimen sequenced in a study of OX40 agonist ivuxolimab in advanced cancers. Method: immunoSEQ multiplex PCR; TCRdb's copy keeps in-frame clones and lacks some. The sample holds some 83,000 clones, approximately 86% seen once. The sequencing here drew on CD4+ or CD8+ T cells sorted from blood, taken in a trial of the OX40 agonist ivuxolimab. The origin of the receptors is an adult with an advanced solid tumor such as melanoma, head and neck, liver or kidney cancer.

This clone was recorded only once. The chain recombines TRBV29-1 with TRBJ2-7, with TRBD2 matching 7 bases. The CDR3 extends over 11 amino acids. Germline lookup yields CDR1 SQVTM and CDR2 ANQGSEA. The trim removed 7 bases at V and 7 bases at J, leaving 7 bases unmatched. The CDR3 DNA reads TGCAGCGCAGCCGGACTAGGGGAGCAGTACTTC. Its translation is CSAAGLGEQYF.

Here the CDR3 reads CAISRQFATPRSSTDTQYF. The CDR3 DNA is TGTGCCATCAGTAGACAGTTTGCAACACCACGTTCAAGCACAGATACGCAGTATTTT. V gene TRBV10-3 combines with J gene TRBJ2-3; possibly TRBD1 for D (5 bases). The CDR3 totals 19 residues. With 5 bases removed from V and 0 bases from J, the gap between germline ends came to 24 bases. CDR1 and CDR2 from the germline V gene are ENHRY and SYGVKD.

CDR3 amino acids: CASSLGGAGHQPQHF. The CDR3 DNA sequence: TGCGCCAGCAGCTTGGGAGGGGCAGGTCATCAGCCCCAGCATTTT. This chain joins TRBV5-1 and TRBJ1-5; D is perhaps TRBD1 (5 bases). Germline CDR1 and CDR2: SGHRS and YFSETQ. CDR3 length: 15 amino acids. The V gene lost 0 bases and the J gene lost 5 bases, with 12 bases spanning the gap.

The rearrangement links TRBV15 to TRBJ1-5; D gene uncertain. This CDR3 is built from 14 residues. V was cut by 0 bases and J by 4 bases, with 7 bases left in between. The germline V gene has CDR1 LNHNV and CDR2 YYDKDF (reference sequence). As DNA, the CDR3 is TGTGCCACCAGCAGAGATGGGCGGAATCAGCCCCAGCATTTT. As protein: CATSRDGRNQPQHF.

A remark on this clone: Different DNA sequences within this sample yield the same CDR3. V is TRBV18 and J is TRBJ2-1; no definite D call. V was clipped by 3 bases and J by 5 bases, with 2 bases between them. The CDR3 consists of 11 residues. Per the germline V gene, CDR1 is KGHSH and CDR2 is LQKENI. The CDR3 coding sequence is TGTGCCAGCTCACCCAACAATGAGCAGTTCTTC. Its translation is CASSPNNEQFF. The full variable domain, with the rest looked up from reference TRBV18 and TRBJ2-1, is NAGVMQNPRHLVRRRGQEARLRCSPMKGHSHVYWYRQLPEEGLKFMVYLQKENIIDESGMPKERFSAEFPKEGPSILRIQQVVRGDSAAYFCASSPNNEQFFGPGTRLTVL.

The chain employs TRBV5-6 and TRBJ1-2; 10 bases are shared with TRBD1. The CDR3 runs 16 residues. Per germline, CDR1 SGHDT and CDR2 YYEEEE. V was pared by 4 bases and J by 4 bases, with 10 bases of the junction left unmatched. CDR3: CASSQIGTGVFYGYTF. The CDR3, as DNA: TGTGCCAGCAGCCAAATCGGGACAGGGGTTTTCTATGGCTACACCTTC.

The V call is TRBV7-2, the J call TRBJ2-7, with 9 nucleotides matching TRBD1. The junction had 4 bases not matched to a gene; V was cut back by 5 bases and J by 5 bases. Germline CDR1 reads SGHTA; CDR2 reads FQGNSA. This CDR3 region has 13 residues. This CDR3 is CASSRDRVNEQYF. The CDR3 nucleotides are TGTGCCAGCAGCCGGGACAGGGTGAACGAGCAGTACTTC. The full variable domain, rest sourced from reference TRBV7-2 and TRBJ2-7, is GAGVSQSPSNKVTEKGKDVELRCDPISGHTALYWYRQSLGQGLEFLIYFQGNSAPDKSGLPSDRFSAERTGGSVSTLTIQRTQQEDSAVYLCASSRDRVNEQYFGPGTRLTVT.

The chain couples TRBV6-1 to TRBJ1-6; D unclear. Between the trimmed V and J ends, which lost 6 bases and 6 bases, there was a span of 12 bases. Germline V gene data show CDR1 as MNHNS and CDR2 as SASEGT. The CDR3 length is 14 residues. CDR3 nucleotides: TGTGCCAGCAGCGCCCGGGATACTAATTCACCCCTCCACTTT. It codes for CASSARDTNSPLHF.

The chain combines TRBV28 with TRBJ1-4; D ambiguous. This CDR3 has 14 residues. From germline, CDR1 is MDHEN and CDR2 SYDVKM. The V end was cut by 2 bases, the J end by 10 bases, with 14 bases between. The CDR3 DNA reads TGTGCCAGCAGTTTAACGACCCACTTGGGAAAACTGTTTTTT. Encoded protein: CASSLTTHLGKLFF.

This chain uses TRBV25-1 with TRBJ2-5, with D maybe TRBD2 (6 bases). Trimming removed 2 bases at V and 1 base at J, with 8 bases between. This CDR3 has 14 amino acids. Germline V CDR1 and CDR2: MGHDK, SYGVNS. This CDR3 reads CASSEVGGQETQYF. As DNA, the CDR3 is TGTGCCAGCAGTGAAGTCGGGGGCCAAGAGACCCAGTACTTC.

The rearrangement joins TRBV2 to TRBJ2-1, with 11 bases identical to TRBD2. J was trimmed by 9 bases and V by 5 bases; bases with no gene match: 9. CDR3 length equals 15 residues. Germline CDR1 and CDR2: SNHLY and FYNNEI. The CDR3 loop is CASSMLAGGESEQFF. The CDR3, as DNA: TGTGCCAGCAGTATGCTAGCGGGAGGAGAGAGTGAGCAGTTCTTC. Based on the CDR3 plus reference TRBV2 and TRBJ2-1, the full variable domain is EPEVTQTPSHQVTQMGQEVILRCVPISNHLYFYWYRQILGQKVEFLVSFYNNEISEKSEIFDDQFSVERPDGSNFTLKIRSTKLEDSAMYFCASSMLAGGESEQFFGPGTRLTVL.

The rearrangement uses TRBV5-1 and TRBJ2-7; 9 bases match TRBD2. The CDR3 is 15 residues long. CDR1 is SGHRS and CDR2 is YFSETQ in the germline V gene. The J segment lost 5 bases and the V segment lost 4 bases, leaving 10 bases of the junction unmatched. CDR3: CASSVSGSTLNEQYF. The CDR3 nucleotides are TGCGCCAGCAGCGTTAGCGGGAGTACTCTTAACGAGCAGTACTTC.

The chain uses TRBV4-1 and TRBJ2-7; D remains unclear. CDR1 MGHRA and CDR2 YSYEKL come from the germline V gene. Deletions cut 1 base from V and 0 bases from J, with 7 bases between. The CDR3 is 14 amino acids. In DNA form, the CDR3 reads TGCGCCAGCAGCCAAGCCGAAAGCTCCTACGAGCAGTACTTC. As protein: CASSQAESSYEQYF.

The CDR3 region has the DNA TGCGCCAGCAGCCCAAGAGTGGGACAGGCGCCTTCTGGGGCCAACGTCCTGACTTTC. It specifies CASSPRVGQAPSGANVLTF. The chain combines TRBV4-1 with TRBJ2-6, with 8 bases aligning to TRBD1. The CDR3 has 19 amino acids. The V and J ends lost 4 bases and 1 base, in that order; junction bases with no gene match: 12. Germline loops: CDR1 MGHRA, CDR2 YSYEKL.

V usage is TRBV28 and J usage is TRBJ2-7; tentative D call: TRBD2 (6 bases). Germline CDR1 and CDR2: MDHEN and SYDVKM. V was shortened by 6 bases and J by 5 bases, with 20 bases between the two germline ends. This CDR3 contains 15 residues. The CDR3 sequence: CASSLPPGRRDEQYF. CDR3 DNA sequence: TGTGCCAGCAGCCTTCCCCCTGGGAGGAGGGACGAGCAGTACTTC.

The gene calls are TRBV7-8 and TRBJ1-5; 7 nucleotides align to TRBD1. The CDR3 is 17 amino acids. V was pared by 1 base and J by 2 bases, with 8 bases of the junction left unmatched. Germline assignment: CDR1 SGHVS and CDR2 FQNEAQ. CDR3 DNA sequence: TGTGCCAGCAGCTTAGGTTTCAGGGGGGCGGGCAATCAGCCCCAGCATTTT. This encodes CASSLGFRGAGNQPQHF.

This clone was recorded once. The CDR3 DNA reads TGTGCCAGCAGAGCCGGGACTGATAATAATTCACCCCTCCACTTT. Translated, it gives CASRAGTDNNSPLHF. V usage is TRBV2 and J usage is TRBJ1-6; tentatively, D is TRBD1 (5 bases). V was pared by 6 bases and J by 5 bases, with 14 bases between. The V gene's germline CDR1 is SNHLY and CDR2 FYNNEI. The CDR3 extends over 15 amino acids.

This chain uses TRBV27 with TRBJ1-1, with D perhaps matching TRBD1 (6 bases). The CDR3 contains 15 residues. Germline V gives CDR1 MNHEY, CDR2 SMNVEV (reference sequence). V gave up 7 bases and J gave up 5 bases, with 20 bases separating them. Written as DNA, the CDR3 is TGTGCCAGCACCCCGACCTCCAGGGGAGGAACTGAAGCTTTCTTT. This codes for CASTPTSRGGTEAFF.

The V gene is TRBV15, the J gene TRBJ1-5; D is unresolved. The CDR3 length is 16 residues. V was cut by 3 bases and J by 7 bases, with 19 bases left in between. Germline values: CDR1 LNHNV, CDR2 YYDKDF (reference sequence). In nucleotides, the CDR3 is TGTGCCACCAGCAGTGTCTCCCGGGGAGGAGGGCAGCCCCAGCATTTT. Protein: CATSSVSRGGGQPQHF. Filled out from reference TRBV15 and TRBJ1-5, the complete variable domain reads DAMVIQNPRYQVTQFGKPVTLSCSQTLNHNVMYWYQQKSSQAPKLLFHYYDKDFNNEADTPDNFQSRRPNTSFCFLDIRSPGLGDTAMYLCATSSVSRGGGQPQHFGDGTRLSIL.

The J gene is TRBJ2-3, the V gene TRBV28, with 9 nucleotides matching TRBD2. Germline values: CDR1 MDHEN, CDR2 SYDVKM. This CDR3 is built from 14 residues. V gave up 5 bases and J gave up 8 bases; unmatched junction bases: 8. The CDR3 loop reads CASSKSGGRGTQYF. CDR3 nucleotide sequence: TGTGCCAGCAGTAAGAGCGGGGGGAGGGGTACGCAGTATTTT.

In DNA form, the CDR3 reads TGCAGTGCCCGTTGGGGCACTGAAGCTTTCTTT. The encoded protein is CSARWGTEAFF. This chain uses TRBV20-1 with TRBJ1-1; D is uncertain. Germline values: CDR1 DFQATT, CDR2 SNEGSKA (reference sequence). Trimming stripped 6 bases from V and 4 bases from J, with 9 bases between. This CDR3 spans 11 amino acids.

The genes are TRBV5-4 and TRBJ2-6; D unclear. The V gene lost 0 bases and the J gene lost 0 bases, with 7 bases spanning the gap. The length of the CDR3 is 16 residues. CDR1 is SGHNT, CDR2 YYREEE, per germline (reference sequence). The CDR3 DNA sequence: TGTGCCAGCAGCTTGGTTGCGGTCTCTGGGGCCAACGTCCTGACTTTC. Translated, it gives CASSLVAVSGANVLTF. Together with reference TRBV5-4 and TRBJ2-6, the CDR3 gives the full variable domain: ETGVTQSPTHLIKTRGQQVTLRCSSQSGHNTVSWYQQALGQGPQFIFQYYREEENGRGNFPPRFSGLQFPNYSSELNVNALELDDSALYLCASSLVAVSGANVLTFGAGSRLTVL.

The chain joins TRBV7-9 to TRBJ2-4, with a possible D match to TRBD1 (8 bases). The CDR3 extends over 13 amino acids. Trimming pared 7 bases from V and 9 bases from J, leaving 16 bases between. Germline loops: CDR1 SEHNR, CDR2 FQNEAQ (reference sequence). DNA for the CDR3: TGTGCCAGCATTCCACAGGGGGGGATCATTCAGTACTTC. Its translation is CASIPQGGIIQYF.

This chain uses TRBV6-4 with TRBJ2-1; the match to TRBD2 covers 10 bases. Germline V CDR1 and CDR2: MRHNA, SNTAGT. J lost 8 bases, V lost 3 bases, and 7 bases had no gene match. The CDR3 runs to 15 residues. The CDR3 loop is CASSEGSGGIDEQFF. The CDR3 bases are TGTGCCAGCAGTGAAGGTAGCGGGGGGATTGATGAGCAGTTCTTC.

The V gene is TRBV7-3, the J gene TRBJ2-3, with 12 positions matching TRBD2. The junction had 0 bases not matched to a gene; V was cut back by 2 bases and J by 6 bases. This CDR3 comprises 14 residues. Per the germline V gene, CDR1 is SGHTA and CDR2 is FQGTGA. The CDR3 loop is CASSLGTSGDTQYF. CDR3 nucleotides: TGTGCCAGCAGCTTAGGGACTAGCGGGGATACGCAGTATTTT.

The chain couples TRBV5-4 to TRBJ2-1; possible D gene TRBD1, 6 bases. Germline lookup yields CDR1 SGHNT and CDR2 YYREEE (reference sequence). V was trimmed by 4 bases and J by 7 bases, leaving 9 bases between them. The CDR3 extends over 12 amino acids. This chain's CDR3 is CASSTDRNEQFF. DNA of the CDR3: TGTGCCAGCAGCACCGACAGGAATGAGCAGTTCTTC.

The gene calls are TRBV7-3 and TRBJ2-5; the match to TRBD2 covers 11 bases. This CDR3 spans 16 amino acids. The V gene end was trimmed by 2 bases and the J gene end by 5 bases; junction bases not matched to a gene: 7. CDR1 and CDR2 (germline): SGHTA, FQGTGA. The CDR3 region has the DNA TGTGCCAGCAGCTTAGGTAGCGGGGGGGCCAGGGAGACCCAGTACTTC. Translating it yields CASSLGSGGARETQYF.

This chain links TRBV5-1 with TRBJ2-1, with 7 nucleotides matching TRBD2. CDR3 length: 13 residues. Germline CDR1 reads SGHRS; CDR2 reads YFSETQ. V dropped 2 bases and J dropped 9; count of bases not matched to a gene: 5. As DNA, the CDR3 is TGCGCCAGCAGCTTCGCGGGGGATGGTGAGCAGTTCTTC. Residues: CASSFAGDGEQFF.